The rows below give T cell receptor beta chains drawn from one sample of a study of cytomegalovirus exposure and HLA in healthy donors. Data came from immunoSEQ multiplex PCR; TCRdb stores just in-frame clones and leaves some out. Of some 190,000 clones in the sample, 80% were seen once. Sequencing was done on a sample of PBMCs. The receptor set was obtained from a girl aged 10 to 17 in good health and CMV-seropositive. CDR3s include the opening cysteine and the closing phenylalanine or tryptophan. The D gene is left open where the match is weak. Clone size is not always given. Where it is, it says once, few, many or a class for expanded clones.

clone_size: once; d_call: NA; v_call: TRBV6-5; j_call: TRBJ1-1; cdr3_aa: CASSKGHLNTEAFF; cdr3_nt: TGTGCCAGCAGTAAAGGACATCTCAACACTGAAGCTTTCTTT
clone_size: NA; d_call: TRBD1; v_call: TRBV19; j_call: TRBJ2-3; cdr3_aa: CASSRGQGVVDTQYF; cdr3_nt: TGTGCCAGTAGTAGGGGACAGGGGGTTGTAGATACGCAGTATTTT
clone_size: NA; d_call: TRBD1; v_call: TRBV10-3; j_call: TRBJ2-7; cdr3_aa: CAIKIGTGSYEQYF; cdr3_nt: TGTGCCATCAAGATCGGGACAGGGTCCTACGAGCAGTACTTC
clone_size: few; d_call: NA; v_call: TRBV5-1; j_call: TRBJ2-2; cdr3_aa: CASSLDRRETGELFF; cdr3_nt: TGCGCCAGCAGCTTGGACAGGAGGGAGACCGGGGAGCTGTTTTTT
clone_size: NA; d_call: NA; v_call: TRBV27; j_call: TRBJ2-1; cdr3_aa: CASSTHVPIEIYDEQFF; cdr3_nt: TGTGCCAGCAGTACCCACGTACCGATAGAGATTTACGATGAGCAGTTCTTC
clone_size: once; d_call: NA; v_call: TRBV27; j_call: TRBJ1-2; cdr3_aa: CASAIRAGVSGYTF; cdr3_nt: TGTGCCAGCGCCATTCGGGCGGGGGTCTCCGGCTACACCTTC
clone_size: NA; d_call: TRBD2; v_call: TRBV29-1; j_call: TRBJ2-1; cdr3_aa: CSVPSSGEVGEQFF; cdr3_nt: TGCAGCGTTCCCTCTAGCGGGGAGGTTGGCGAGCAGTTCTTC
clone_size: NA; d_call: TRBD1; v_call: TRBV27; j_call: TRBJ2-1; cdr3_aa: CASSWTGEGKEQFF; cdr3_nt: TGTGCCAGCAGTTGGACAGGGGAGGGAAAGGAGCAGTTCTTC
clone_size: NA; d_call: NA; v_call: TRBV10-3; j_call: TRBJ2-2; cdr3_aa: CAISGGGKHTGELFF; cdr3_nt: TGTGCCATCAGTGGCGGCGGGAAACACACCGGGGAGCTGTTTTTT
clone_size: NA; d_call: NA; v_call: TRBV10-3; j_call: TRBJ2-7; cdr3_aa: CAISGSSPGQYF; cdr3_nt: TGTGCCATCAGTGGTTCTAGTCCGGGGCAGTACTTC
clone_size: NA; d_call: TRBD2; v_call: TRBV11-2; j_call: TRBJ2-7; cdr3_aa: CASTAGRTSGSNFEQYF; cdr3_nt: TGTGCCAGCACCGCCGGCCGGACTAGCGGGAGTAATTTCGAGCAGTACTTC
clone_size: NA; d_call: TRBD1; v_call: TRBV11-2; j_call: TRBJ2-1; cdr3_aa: CASSSHPNPGQGYNEQFF; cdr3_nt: TGTGCCAGCAGCTCCCACCCCAATCCGGGACAGGGGTACAATGAGCAGTTCTTC
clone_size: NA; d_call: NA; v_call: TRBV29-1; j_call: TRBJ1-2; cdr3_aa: CSVPQRSGYTF; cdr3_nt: TGCAGCGTCCCCCAACGGAGCGGCTACACCTTC
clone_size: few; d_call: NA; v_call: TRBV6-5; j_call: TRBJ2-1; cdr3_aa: CASSPSRYNEQFF; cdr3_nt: TGTGCCAGCAGTCCCTCCCGGTACAATGAGCAGTTCTTC
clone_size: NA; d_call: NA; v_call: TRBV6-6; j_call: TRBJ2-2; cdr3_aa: CASAEYGTGELFF; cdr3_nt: TGTGCCAGCGCCGAATACGGGACCGGGGAGCTGTTTTTT
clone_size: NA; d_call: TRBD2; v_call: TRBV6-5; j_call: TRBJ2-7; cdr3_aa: CASSYLPSGYEQYF; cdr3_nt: TGTGCCAGCAGTTACCTTCCTAGCGGGTACGAGCAGTACTTC
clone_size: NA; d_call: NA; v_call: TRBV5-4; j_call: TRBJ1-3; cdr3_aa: CASSLAGLYSGNTIYF; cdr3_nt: TGTGCCAGCAGCTTGGCAGGGCTCTACTCTGGAAACACCATATATTTT
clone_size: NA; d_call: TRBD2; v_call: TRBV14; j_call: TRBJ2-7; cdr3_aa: CASSQTPGTSDYEQYF; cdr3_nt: TGTGCCAGCAGCCAGACCCCTGGGACTAGCGACTACGAGCAGTACTTC
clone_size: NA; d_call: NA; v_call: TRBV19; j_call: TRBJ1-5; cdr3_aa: CASIGDGWNQPQHF; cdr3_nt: TGTGCCAGTATCGGGGATGGGTGGAATCAGCCCCAGCATTTT
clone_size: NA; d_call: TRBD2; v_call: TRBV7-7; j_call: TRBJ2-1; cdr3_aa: CASSLAVAGEYNEQFF; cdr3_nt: TGTGCTAGCAGCTTAGCGGTAGCGGGAGAGTACAATGAGCAGTTCTTC
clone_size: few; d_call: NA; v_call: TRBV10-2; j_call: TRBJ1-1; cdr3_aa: CASSESGRDEAFF; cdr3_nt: TGCGCCAGCAGTGAGTCGGGCAGGGATGAAGCTTTCTTT
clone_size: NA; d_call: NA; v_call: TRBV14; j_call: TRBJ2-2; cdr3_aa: CASSQGERRNTGELFF; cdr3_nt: TGTGCCAGCAGCCAAGGAGAGCGGAGGAACACCGGGGAGCTGTTTTTT
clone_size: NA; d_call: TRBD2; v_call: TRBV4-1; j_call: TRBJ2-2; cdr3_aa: CASSQKGLAGGPTTGELFF; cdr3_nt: TGCGCCAGCAGCCAAAAAGGACTAGCGGGAGGGCCGACCACCGGGGAGCTGTTTTTT